This is a list of T cell receptor beta chains from one sample in a study of PD-1 blockade in classical Hodgkin lymphoma. Repertoires were generated with immunoSEQ multiplex PCR, while TCRdb's copy carries only in-frame clones and drops some. The profile shows 20,000 to 25,000 clones, 71% of them singletons. The specimen was peripheral blood mononuclear cells (PBMCs), collected at baseline. The receptors shown here come from a human donor with classical Hodgkin lymphoma. The CDR3 runs from the conserved cysteine through the conserved F or W. D genes are given only for firm matches. Only part of the rows carry a size: once, few, many, or a class if the clone is expanded.

size	V	D	J	CDR3	DNA
.	TRBV7-2	TRBD2	TRBJ2-4	CASSLRLAQDPNIQYF	TGTGCCAGCAGCCTTAGACTAGCACAAGACCCAAACATTCAGTACTTC
.	TRBV10-1	.	TRBJ2-3	CASRSYYLGTDTQYF	TGCGCCAGCAGGTCATATTATTTAGGCACAGATACGCAGTATTTT
.	TRBV19	.	TRBJ1-5	CASTSGGNQPQHF	TGTGCCAGTACGTCCGGAGGCAATCAGCCCCAGCATTTT
.	TRBV29-1	.	TRBJ1-4	CSVNGAEGEKLFF	TGCAGCGTGAACGGGGCCGAGGGGGAAAAACTGTTTTTT
.	TRBV10-3	TRBD2	TRBJ2-1	CAISDAPGLVDEQFF	TGTGCCATCAGTGATGCACCGGGACTAGTAGATGAGCAGTTCTTC
few	TRBV5-4	.	TRBJ2-1	CASSFGDPGYNEQFF	TGTGCCAGCAGCTTTGGTGACCCCGGATACAATGAGCAGTTCTTC
.	TRBV7-2	.	TRBJ1-1	CASSLILGANTEAFF	TGTGCCAGCAGCTTGATCCTCGGAGCGAACACTGAAGCTTTCTTT
.	TRBV9	.	TRBJ2-3	CASSASGWGTDTQYF	TGTGCCAGCAGCGCTTCGGGGTGGGGCACAGATACGCAGTATTTT
.	TRBV7-6	.	TRBJ2-1	CATGQRSSYNEQFF	TGTGCCACGGGACAAAGGAGTTCATACAATGAGCAGTTCTTC
few	TRBV14	.	TRBJ1-1	CASSQGVGTEAFF	TGTGCCAGCAGCCAAGGGGTCGGGACTGAAGCTTTCTTT
few	TRBV14	.	TRBJ1-2	CASSQDTYGYTF	TGTGCCAGCAGCCAGGACACGTATGGCTACACCTTC
.	TRBV6-6	.	TRBJ2-1	CAIREVGSYNEQFF	TGTGCCATTAGGGAAGTTGGCTCCTACAATGAGCAGTTCTTC
medium-sized	TRBV4-3	.	TRBJ1-5	CASSQISGSNQPQHF	TGCGCCAGCAGCCAAATCTCTGGCAGTAATCAGCCCCAGCATTTT
.	TRBV28	.	TRBJ2-5	CASWAGPSYQETQYF	TGTGCCAGTTGGGCAGGGCCCTCGTACCAAGAGACCCAGTACTTC
few	TRBV7-2	.	TRBJ2-7	CASRTDAAYEQYF	TGTGCCAGCAGGACGGACGCAGCCTACGAGCAGTACTTC
few	TRBV10-3	TRBD1	TRBJ1-1	CAISPTGDTEAFF	TGTGCCATCAGCCCTACAGGGGACACTGAAGCTTTCTTT
.	TRBV6-6	.	TRBJ2-5	CATQGPPSSGETQYF	TGTGCCACCCAGGGGCCCCCTTCGAGTGGAGAGACCCAGTACTTC
.	TRBV19	.	TRBJ1-5	CASTLLGQQPQHF	TGTGCCAGTACCCTTTTAGGGCAGCAGCCCCAGCATTTT
.	TRBV7-6	.	TRBJ2-2	CASSLLAVGTGELFF	TGTGCCAGCAGCCTTTTAGCGGTTGGCACCGGGGAGCTGTTTTTT
.	TRBV27	TRBD2	TRBJ2-1	CASSFEGLAVYNEQFF	TGTGCCAGCAGTTTTGAGGGACTAGCGGTCTACAATGAGCAGTTCTTC
.	TRBV5-1	TRBD1	TRBJ2-7	CASSIGQAGLYEQYF	TGCGCCAGCAGCATCGGACAGGCCGGCCTCTACGAGCAGTACTTC